Reported below is one TCR beta chain. This entry comes from a study of cytomegalovirus exposure and HLA in healthy donors. V was pared by 0 bases and J by 5 bases, with 18 bases between. The CDR3 has 16 residues. In germline, CDR1 is SGDLS, CDR2 YYNGEE. The PCR used 60 Vbeta and 13 Jbeta primers. Produced via immunoSEQ multiplex PCR; TCRdb's table is partial and in-frame only. The table has some 150,000 clones, roughly 80% seen once. This chain uses TRBV9 with TRBJ2-7, with D possibly matching TRBD2 (6 bases). The sequenced material came from PBMCs. This TCR derives from a man younger than 45 in good health and CMV-seropositive. As DNA, the CDR3 is TGTGCCAGCAGCGTAGAAGCAGGGAGGAATCCCAACGAGCAGTACTTC. This gives the protein CASSVEAGRNPNEQYF.